This T cell receptor (beta chain) comes out of a study of T-cell reconstitution after alpha-beta-depleted transplantation in children. Ten or more counts support this clonotype. The target antigen is unknown. V was pared by 6 bases and J by 3 bases, with 13 bases of the junction left unmatched. The CDR3 runs 15 residues. Germline values: CDR1 SQVTM, CDR2 ANQGSEA. As it was prepared, the TCRbeta library received unique molecular identifiers. MiXCR, run by TCRdb on the PCR reads, gives a single entry per CDR3 protein. The data hold hundreds of thousands of distinct CDR3 sequences, with 13% observed a single time. Notes on the study in general: Several hundred expanded graft clones reportedly were the source of alpha-beta T cells about two months after transplant.

The clonotype was recovered from a girl aged 2 to 9 with congenital amegakaryocytic thrombocytopenia, due to receive a stem cell transplant. Here the sequenced sample was PBMCs, taken before TCRalphabeta/CD19-depleted stem cell transplant. The rearrangement links TRBV29-1 to TRBJ2-7; 8 positions match TRBD1. The CDR3 nucleotides read TGCAGCGTACTAAATCCCGGGACAGGTATCTACGAGCAGTACTTC. This codes for CSVLNPGTGIYEQYF.